The rows below give T cell receptor beta chains drawn from one sample of a study of CD8+ T cells in alopecia areata. The assay was immunoSEQ multiplex PCR, and TCRdb's table has in-frame clones only and misses some. Of roughly 280,000 clones listed, 60% are singletons. Material: CD4+ T cells sorted from blood, obtained between weeks 51 and 52, from a patient treated with tofacitinib. These receptors were collected from a human donor with alopecia areata. CDR3s include the opening cysteine and the closing phenylalanine or tryptophan. The D gene is left open where the match is weak. A clone size is listed for some rows: how often the clone was seen (once, few, many), or a class if it is expanded.

d_call j_call clone_size v_call cdr3_nt cdr3_aa
TRBD2 TRBJ2-7 NA TRBV7-2 TGTGCCAGCAGCCCGAAGCGGGGGGAAGGCGAGCAGTACTTC CASSPKRGEGEQYF
NA TRBJ1-5 once TRBV27 TGTGCCAGCAGTTTATTTCCCATAGGAGATAGCAATCAGCCCCAGCATTTT CASSLFPIGDSNQPQHF
NA TRBJ1-5 NA TRBV2 TGTGCCAGCAGTGACGGACGGCATCAGCCCCAGCATTTT CASSDGRHQPQHF
TRBD1 TRBJ2-5 few TRBV5-4 TGTGCCAGCAGCTCCAGACAGGGGGCAGTGGAGACCCAGTACTTC CASSSRQGAVETQYF
NA TRBJ2-1 NA TRBV18 TGTGCCAGCTCACTAACTAGTAGCTCCTACAATGAGCAGTTCTTC CASSLTSSSYNEQFF
TRBD1 TRBJ1-6 NA TRBV30 TGTGCCTGGAGTGTTCGACAGGGGGATTCACCCCTCCACTTT CAWSVRQGDSPLHF
NA TRBJ1-1 NA TRBV5-6 TGTGCCAGCAGCTTGGGGCAGCGAATCGCTGAAGCTTTCTTT CASSLGQRIAEAFF
NA TRBJ2-7 NA TRBV5-1 TGCGCCAGCAGCTTAAGAACAGCCGGGTCCTCCTCCTACGAGCAGTACTTC CASSLRTAGSSSYEQYF
NA TRBJ1-1 NA TRBV30 TGTGCCTGGACCCAGGCGACGGCAGCTGAAGCTTTCTTT CAWTQATAAEAFF
NA TRBJ2-7 NA TRBV29-1 TGCAGCGTATCCGGGACGCTAAGCTCCTACGAGCAGTACTTC CSVSGTLSSYEQYF